This passage covers 5 T cell receptor beta chains from one sample sequenced in a study of shared clonotypes between healthy human individuals. Clones were sequenced by immunoSEQ multiplex PCR, and TCRdb holds only the in-frame ones, with some missing. The sample lists approximately 1,000,000 clones; 70% to 80% were seen once. The specimen was memory CD4+ T cells from PBMCs. Subset indicated: CD45RA-negative fraction. The source is a man between 18 and 29 years old in good health. Some clones in this sample may be carry-over from other donors' samples.

The chain uses TRBV5-4 and TRBJ2-7, with 8 positions matching TRBD1. Unmatched junction bases numbered 3, after V lost 4 bases and J lost 3 bases. Germline V lookup: CDR1 SGHNT, CDR2 YYREEE (reference sequence). This CDR3 is built from 13 residues. Written as DNA, the CDR3 is TGTGCCAGCAGCCCAGGGGGCTTCTACGAGCAGTACTTC. Translating gives CASSPGGFYEQYF.

J is TRBJ2-2 and V is TRBV6-1, with D possibly TRBD1 on 5 matching bases. The CDR3 loop spans 13 amino acids. With 2 bases removed from V and 9 bases from J, the gap between germline ends came to 10 bases. In germline, CDR1 is MNHNS, CDR2 SASEGT. CDR3 sequence reads: CASSERQGRELFF. The DNA for the CDR3 is TGTGCCAGCAGTGAAAGGCAGGGTCGGGAGCTGTTTTTT.

For this clone: The sample holds other DNA sequences that translate to the same CDR3. The chain recombines TRBV19 with TRBJ1-2; no clear D. CDR1 and CDR2 from the germline V gene are LNHDA and SQIVND (reference sequence). With 4 bases removed from V and 4 bases from J, the gap between germline ends came to 4 bases. The CDR3 is 11 residues long. The CDR3, as DNA: TGTGCCAGTAGTAGCCTCTATGGCTACACCTTC. This gives the protein CASSSLYGYTF.

This chain links TRBV4-1 with TRBJ2-3; no clear D. Trimming took 0 bases from V and 6 from J, leaving 13 bases between them. The germline CDR1 and CDR2 sequences are MGHRA and YSYEKL. This CDR3 has 15 residues. In DNA, the CDR3 is TGCGCCAGCAGCCAAGATTTCGTCCCCTCGGATACGCAGTATTTT. This encodes CASSQDFVPSDTQYF.

The table lists this clone with a few counts. The V and J genes are TRBV30 and TRBJ1-3, with 7 bases identical to TRBD1. J gave up 4 bases and V 4 bases, and 7 bases lay outside the gene matches. The length of the CDR3 is 14 residues. Germline lookup yields CDR1 GTSNPN and CDR2 SVGIG (reference sequence). The CDR3 sequence is CAWTGTALGNTIYF. In DNA, the CDR3 is TGTGCCTGGACCGGGACAGCACTAGGAAACACCATATATTTT.